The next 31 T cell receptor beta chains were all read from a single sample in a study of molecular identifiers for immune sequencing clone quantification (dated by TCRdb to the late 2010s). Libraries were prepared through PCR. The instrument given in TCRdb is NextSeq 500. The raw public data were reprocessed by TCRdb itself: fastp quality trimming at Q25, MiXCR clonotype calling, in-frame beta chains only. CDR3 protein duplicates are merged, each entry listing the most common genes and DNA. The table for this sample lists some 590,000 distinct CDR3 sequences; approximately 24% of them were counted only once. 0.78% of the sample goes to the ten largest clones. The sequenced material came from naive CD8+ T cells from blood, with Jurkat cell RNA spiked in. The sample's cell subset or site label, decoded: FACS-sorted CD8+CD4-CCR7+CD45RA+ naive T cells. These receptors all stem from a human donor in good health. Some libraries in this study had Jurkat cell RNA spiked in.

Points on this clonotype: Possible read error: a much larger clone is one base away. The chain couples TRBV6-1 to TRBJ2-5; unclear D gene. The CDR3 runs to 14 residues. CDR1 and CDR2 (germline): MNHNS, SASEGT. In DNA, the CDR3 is TGTGCCAGCAGTGATGGGCCAAACGGAAAGACCCGGTACTTC. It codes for CASSDGPNGKTRYF.

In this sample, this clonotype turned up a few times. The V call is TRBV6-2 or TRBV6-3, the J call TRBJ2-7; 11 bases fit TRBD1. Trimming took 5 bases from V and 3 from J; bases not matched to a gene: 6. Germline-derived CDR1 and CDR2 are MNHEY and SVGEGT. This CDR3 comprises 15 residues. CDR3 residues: CASSAPGQGDYEQYF. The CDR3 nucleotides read TGTGCCAGCAGTGCGCCGGGACAGGGGGACTACGAGCAGTACTTC.

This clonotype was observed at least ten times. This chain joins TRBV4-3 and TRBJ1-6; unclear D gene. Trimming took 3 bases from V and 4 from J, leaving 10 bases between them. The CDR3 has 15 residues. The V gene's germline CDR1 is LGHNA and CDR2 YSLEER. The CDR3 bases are TGCGCCAGCAGCCACGGAGCCAAATATAATTCACCCCTCCACTTT. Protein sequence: CASSHGAKYNSPLHF.

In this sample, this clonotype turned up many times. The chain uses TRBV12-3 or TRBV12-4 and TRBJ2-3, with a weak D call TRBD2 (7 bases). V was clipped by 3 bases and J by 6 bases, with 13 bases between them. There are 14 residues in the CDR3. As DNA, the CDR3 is TGTGCCAGCAGTTTTGGGGGGGGCTTGGATACGCAGTATTTT. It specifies CASSFGGGLDTQYF.

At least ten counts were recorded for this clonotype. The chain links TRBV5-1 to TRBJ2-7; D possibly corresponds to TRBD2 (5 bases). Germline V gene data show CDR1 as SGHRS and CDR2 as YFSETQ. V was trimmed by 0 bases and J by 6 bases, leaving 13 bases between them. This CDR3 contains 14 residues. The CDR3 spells CASSLVGTGSEQYF. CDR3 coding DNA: TGCGCCAGCAGCTTGGTTGGAACGGGGTCCGAGCAGTACTTC.

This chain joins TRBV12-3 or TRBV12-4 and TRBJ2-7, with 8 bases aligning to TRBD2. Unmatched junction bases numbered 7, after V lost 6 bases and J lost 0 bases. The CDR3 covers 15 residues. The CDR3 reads CASRPSAGASYEQYF. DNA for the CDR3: TGTGCCAGCAGACCCTCAGCGGGGGCCTCCTACGAGCAGTACTTC.

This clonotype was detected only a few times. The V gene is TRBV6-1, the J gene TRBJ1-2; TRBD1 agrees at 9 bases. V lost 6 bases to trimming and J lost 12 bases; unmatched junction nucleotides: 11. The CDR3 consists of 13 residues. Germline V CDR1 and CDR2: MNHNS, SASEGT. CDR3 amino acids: CASSGTGTLQNTF. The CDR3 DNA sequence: TGTGCCAGCAGCGGGACAGGGACGCTTCAGAACACCTTC.

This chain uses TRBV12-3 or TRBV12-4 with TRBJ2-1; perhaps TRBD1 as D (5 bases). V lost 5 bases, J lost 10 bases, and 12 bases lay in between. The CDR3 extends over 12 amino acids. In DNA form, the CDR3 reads TGTGCCAGCAGTCCCGGACAAGGCGAGCAGTTCTTC. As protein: CASSPGQGEQFF.

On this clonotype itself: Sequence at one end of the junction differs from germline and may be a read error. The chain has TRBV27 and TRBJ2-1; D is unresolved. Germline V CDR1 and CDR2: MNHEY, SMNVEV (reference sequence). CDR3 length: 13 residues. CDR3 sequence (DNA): TGTGCCGGCAGTTTGGGCCCCTACAATGAGCAGTTCTTC. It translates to CAGSLGPYNEQFF.

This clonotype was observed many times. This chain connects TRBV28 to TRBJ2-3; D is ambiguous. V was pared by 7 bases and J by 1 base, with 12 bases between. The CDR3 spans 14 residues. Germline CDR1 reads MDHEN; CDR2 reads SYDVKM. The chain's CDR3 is CASIGWGGTDTQYF. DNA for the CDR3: TGTGCCAGCATAGGTTGGGGTGGCACAGATACGCAGTATTTT.

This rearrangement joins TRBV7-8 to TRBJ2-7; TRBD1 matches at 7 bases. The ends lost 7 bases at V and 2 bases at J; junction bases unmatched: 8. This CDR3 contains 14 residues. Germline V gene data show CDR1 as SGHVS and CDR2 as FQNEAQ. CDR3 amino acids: CASTVGTATYEQYF. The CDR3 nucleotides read TGTGCCAGCACCGTCGGGACAGCCACCTACGAGCAGTACTTC.

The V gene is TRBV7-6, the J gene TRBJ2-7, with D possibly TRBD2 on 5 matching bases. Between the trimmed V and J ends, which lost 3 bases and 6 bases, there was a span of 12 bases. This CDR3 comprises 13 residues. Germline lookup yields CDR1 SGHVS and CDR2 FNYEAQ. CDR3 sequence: CASSFEGTGEQYF. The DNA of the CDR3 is TGTGCCAGCAGCTTTGAGGGTACCGGCGAGCAGTACTTC.

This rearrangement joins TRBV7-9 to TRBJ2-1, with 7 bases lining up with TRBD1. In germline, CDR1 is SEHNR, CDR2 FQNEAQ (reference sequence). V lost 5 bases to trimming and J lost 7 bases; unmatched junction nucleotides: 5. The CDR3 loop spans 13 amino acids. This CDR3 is CASSPDRRNEQFF. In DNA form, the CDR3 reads TGTGCCAGCAGCCCGGACAGGAGGAATGAGCAGTTCTTC.

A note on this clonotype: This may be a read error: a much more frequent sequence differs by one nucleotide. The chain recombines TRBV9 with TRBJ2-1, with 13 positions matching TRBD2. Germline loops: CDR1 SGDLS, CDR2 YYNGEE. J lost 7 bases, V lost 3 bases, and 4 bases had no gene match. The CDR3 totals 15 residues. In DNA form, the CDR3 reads TGTGCCAGCAGCGCCGGGACTAGCGGGGCTAATGAGCAGTTCTTC. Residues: CASSAGTSGANEQFF. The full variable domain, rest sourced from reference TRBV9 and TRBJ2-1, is DSGVTQTPKHLITATGQRVTLRCSPRSGDLSVYWYQQSLDQGLQFLIQYYNGEERAKGNILERFSAQQFPDLHSELNLSSLELGDSALYFCASSAGTSGANEQFFGPGTRLTVL.

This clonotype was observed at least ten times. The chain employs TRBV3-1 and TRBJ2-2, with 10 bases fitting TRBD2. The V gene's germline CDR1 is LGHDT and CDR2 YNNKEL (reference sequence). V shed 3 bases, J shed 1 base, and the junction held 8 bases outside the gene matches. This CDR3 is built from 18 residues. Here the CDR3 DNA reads TGTGCCAGCAGCCAGCCAACTAGCGGGAAGGGGAACACCGGGGAGCTGTTTTTT. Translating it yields CASSQPTSGKGNTGELFF.

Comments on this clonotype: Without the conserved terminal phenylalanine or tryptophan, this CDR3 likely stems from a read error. For the CDR3, the DNA is TGCAGTGCTACAACCCCCGGGCCAGGGGGCCTTGAGCAGTTCATC. The encoded protein is CSATTPGPGGLEQFI. The V and J genes are TRBV20-1 and TRBJ2-1, with 8 bases that match TRBD1. Germline loops: CDR1 DFQATT, CDR2 SNEGSKA (reference sequence). The CDR3 has 15 amino acids. The trim removed 4 bases at V and 9 bases at J, leaving 14 bases unmatched.

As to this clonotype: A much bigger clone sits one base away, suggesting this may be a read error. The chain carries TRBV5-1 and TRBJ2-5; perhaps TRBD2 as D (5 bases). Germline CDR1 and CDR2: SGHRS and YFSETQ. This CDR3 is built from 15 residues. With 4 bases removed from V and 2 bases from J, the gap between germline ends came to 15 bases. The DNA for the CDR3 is TGCGCCAGCAGCCCTGAAGAGGGAGCGCAAGAGACCCAGTACTTC. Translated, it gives CASSPEEGAQETQYF.

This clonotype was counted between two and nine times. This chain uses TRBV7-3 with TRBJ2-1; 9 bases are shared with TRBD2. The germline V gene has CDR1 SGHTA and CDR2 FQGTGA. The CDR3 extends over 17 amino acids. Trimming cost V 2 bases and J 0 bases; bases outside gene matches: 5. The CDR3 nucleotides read TGTGCCAGCAGCTTAGGACTAGCGCTTAGCTCCTACAATGAGCAGTTCTTC. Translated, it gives CASSLGLALSSYNEQFF.

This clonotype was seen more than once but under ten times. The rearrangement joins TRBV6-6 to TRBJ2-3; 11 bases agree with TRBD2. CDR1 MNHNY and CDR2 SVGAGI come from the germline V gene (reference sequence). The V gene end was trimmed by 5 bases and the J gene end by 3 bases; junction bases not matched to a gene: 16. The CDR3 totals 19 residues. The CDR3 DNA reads TGTGCCAGCAGTCCGACCACTAGCGGGAGAGGGTGGGAAACAGATACGCAGTATTTT. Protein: CASSPTTSGRGWETDTQYF.

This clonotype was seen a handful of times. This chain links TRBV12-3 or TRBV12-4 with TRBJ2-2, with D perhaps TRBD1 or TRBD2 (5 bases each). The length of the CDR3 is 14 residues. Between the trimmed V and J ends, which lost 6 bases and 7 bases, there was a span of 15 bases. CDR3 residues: CASRFGGLGGELFF. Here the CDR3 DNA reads TGTGCCAGCAGGTTTGGGGGTCTAGGCGGGGAGCTGTTTTTT.

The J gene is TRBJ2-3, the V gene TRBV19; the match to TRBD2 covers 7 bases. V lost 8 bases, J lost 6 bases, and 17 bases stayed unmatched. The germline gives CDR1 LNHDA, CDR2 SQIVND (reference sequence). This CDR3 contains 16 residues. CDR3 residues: CASSMVAGAILDTQYF. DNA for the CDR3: TGTGCCAGTTCAATGGTGGCGGGAGCGATACTCGATACGCAGTATTTT.

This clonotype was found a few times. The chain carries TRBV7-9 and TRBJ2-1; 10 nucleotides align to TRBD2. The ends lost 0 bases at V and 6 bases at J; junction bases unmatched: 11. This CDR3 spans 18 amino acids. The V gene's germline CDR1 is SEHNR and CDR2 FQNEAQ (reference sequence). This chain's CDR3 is CASSLAGVGLAGANEQFF. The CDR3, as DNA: TGTGCCAGCAGCTTAGCCGGGGTCGGTCTAGCGGGGGCCAATGAGCAGTTCTTC.

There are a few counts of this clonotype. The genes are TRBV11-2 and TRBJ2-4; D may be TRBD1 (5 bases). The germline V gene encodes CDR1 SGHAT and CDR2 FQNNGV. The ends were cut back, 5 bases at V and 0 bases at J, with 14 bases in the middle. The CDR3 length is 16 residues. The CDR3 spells CASSRTAGIAKNIQYF. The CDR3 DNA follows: TGTGCCAGCAGCCGAACCGCAGGGATAGCCAAAAACATTCAGTACTTC. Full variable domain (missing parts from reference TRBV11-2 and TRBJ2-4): EAGVAQSPRYKIIEKRQSVAFWCNPISGHATLYWYQQILGQGPKLLIQFQNNGVVDDSQLPKDRFSAERLKGVDSTLKIQPAKLEDSAVYLCASSRTAGIAKNIQYFGAGTRLSVL.

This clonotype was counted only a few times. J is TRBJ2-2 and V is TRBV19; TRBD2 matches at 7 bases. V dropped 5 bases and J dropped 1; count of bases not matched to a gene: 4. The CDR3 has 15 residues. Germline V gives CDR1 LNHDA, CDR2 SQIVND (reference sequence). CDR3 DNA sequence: TGTGCCAGTAGTCCCCCTAGCGGGAACACCGGGGAGCTGTTTTTT. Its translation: CASSPPSGNTGELFF.

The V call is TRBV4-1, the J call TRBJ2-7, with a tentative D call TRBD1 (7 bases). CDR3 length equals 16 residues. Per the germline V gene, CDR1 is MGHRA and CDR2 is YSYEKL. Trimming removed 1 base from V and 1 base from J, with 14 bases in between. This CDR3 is CASSQVSAGGSYEQYF. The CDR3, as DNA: TGCGCCAGCAGCCAAGTGTCGGCAGGGGGGTCCTACGAGCAGTACTTC.

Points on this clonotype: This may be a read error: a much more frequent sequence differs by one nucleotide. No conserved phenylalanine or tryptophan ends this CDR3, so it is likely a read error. CDR3 sequence: CASSYAGTAGTEAFL. In DNA form, the CDR3 reads TGTGCCAGCAGTTACGCGGGGACGGCTGGCACTGAAGCTTTCCTT. The V gene is TRBV6-2 or TRBV6-3, the J gene TRBJ1-1; perhaps TRBD1 as D (5 bases). Germline values: CDR1 MNHEY, CDR2 SVGEGT. Between the trimmed V and J ends, which lost 2 bases and 4 bases, there was a span of 14 bases. This CDR3 has 15 amino acids.

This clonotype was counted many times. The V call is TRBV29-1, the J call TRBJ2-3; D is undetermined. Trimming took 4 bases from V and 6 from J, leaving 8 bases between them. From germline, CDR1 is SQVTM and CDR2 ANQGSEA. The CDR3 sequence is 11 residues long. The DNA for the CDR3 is TGCAGCGTTGTACAGTGGGATACGCAGTATTTT. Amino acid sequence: CSVVQWDTQYF.

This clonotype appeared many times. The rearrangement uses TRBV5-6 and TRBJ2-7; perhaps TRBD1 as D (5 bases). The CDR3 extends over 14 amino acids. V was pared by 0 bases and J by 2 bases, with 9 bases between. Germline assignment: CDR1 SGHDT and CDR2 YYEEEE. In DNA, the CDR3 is TGTGCCAGCAGCTTGGGGGGCAGCACCTACGAGCAGTACTTC. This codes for CASSLGGSTYEQYF.

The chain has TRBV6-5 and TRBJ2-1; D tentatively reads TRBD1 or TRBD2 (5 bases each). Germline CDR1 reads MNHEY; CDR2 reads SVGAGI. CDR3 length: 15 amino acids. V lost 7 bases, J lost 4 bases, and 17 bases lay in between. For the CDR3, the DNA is TGTGCCAGCACAGAAGGGGCCTGGGGGTACAATGAGCAGTTCTTC. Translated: CASTEGAWGYNEQFF.

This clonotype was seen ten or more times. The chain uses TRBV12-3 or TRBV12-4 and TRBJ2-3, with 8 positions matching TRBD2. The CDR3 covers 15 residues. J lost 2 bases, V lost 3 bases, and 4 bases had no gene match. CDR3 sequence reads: CASSFTSGTTDTQYF. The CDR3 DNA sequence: TGTGCCAGCAGTTTTACTAGCGGCACCACAGATACGCAGTATTTT.

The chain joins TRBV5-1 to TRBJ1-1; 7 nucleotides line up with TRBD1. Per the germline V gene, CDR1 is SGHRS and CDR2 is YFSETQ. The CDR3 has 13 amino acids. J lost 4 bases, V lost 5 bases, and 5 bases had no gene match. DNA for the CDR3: TGCGCCAGCAGATCGGCAGGGGGCACTGAAGCTTTCTTT. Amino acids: CASRSAGGTEAFF. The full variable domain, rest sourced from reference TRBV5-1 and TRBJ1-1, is KAGVTQTPRYLIKTRGQQVTLSCSPISGHRSVSWYQQTPGQGLQFLFEYFSETQRNKGNFPGRFSGRQFSNSRSEMNVSTLELGDSALYLCASRSAGGTEAFFGQGTRLTVV.